Listed below are T cell receptor beta chains from one sample, sequenced in a study of CD4+ T cells in melanoma. Profiled with immunoSEQ multiplex PCR; TCRdb holds only in-frame clones, not every one. The sample holds about 6,700 clones, roughly 70% seen once. Material for sequencing was cells from a culture (not recorded whether cultured in vitro). These TCRs come from a human donor with melanoma. Each CDR3 is given with its conserved first and last residue. Fields, in order: clone size, D gene, V gene, J gene, CDR3 DNA, CDR3 protein. A D gene is named only where the DNA matches it firmly. Where a row states a size, it is once, few, many or the class of an expanded clone; other rows omit it.

NA	NA	TRBV5-4	TRBJ2-2	TGTGCCAGCAGCCTGGAGGAGGCCACCGGGGAGCTGTTTTTT	CASSLEEATGELFF
NA	TRBD1	TRBV28	TRBJ2-7	TGTGCCAGCAGTTCCCTCTTCCCCGAATTCCGTAGGCCCCGACAGGGACCCTACGAGCAGTACTTC	CASSSLFPEFRRPRQGPYEQYF
NA	NA	TRBV7-9	TRBJ1-2	TGTGCCAGCAGCTTAGCGAGGGAGGCAAACTATGGCTACACCTTC	CASSLAREANYGYTF
once	NA	TRBV19	TRBJ2-2	TGTGCCACAGCCGATACGAACACCGGGGAGCTGTTTTTT	CATADTNTGELFF
NA	NA	TRBV7-9	TRBJ1-3	TGTGCCAGCAGCTTGCAAGGAAACACCATATATTTT	CASSLQGNTIYF
NA	NA	TRBV7-3	TRBJ2-2	TGTGCCAGCAGCGTGACTATGGCGTCGGGCACCGGGGAGCTGTTTTTT	CASSVTMASGTGELFF
medium-sized	NA	TRBV10-1	TRBJ1-4	TGCGCCAGCAGTGATGGAGCGGGTTTTGAAAAACTGTTTTTT	CASSDGAGFEKLFF
NA	TRBD1	TRBV11-2	TRBJ2-5	TGTGCCAGCAGCTGGCCCCAGGGGGCTCGGCAAGAGACCCAGTACTTC	CASSWPQGARQETQYF
NA	TRBD1	TRBV4-1	TRBJ2-5	TGCGCCAGCAGCCAGGGACAGGGGCTGGCCCAAGAGACCCAGTACTTC	CASSQGQGLAQETQYF
NA	NA	TRBV7-3	TRBJ1-2	TGTGCCAGCAGCTTAACCCCAGGTCTGAACTATGGCTACACCTTC	CASSLTPGLNYGYTF
few	NA	TRBV6-5	TRBJ2-7	TGTGCCAGCAGTTACTCGGGGGCCGGATCCTACGAGCAGTACTTC	CASSYSGAGSYEQYF
NA	NA	TRBV9	TRBJ1-5	TGTGCCAGCAGCGTAGACGGGAATAGCAATCAGCCCCAGCATTTT	CASSVDGNSNQPQHF
NA	TRBD2	TRBV19	TRBJ2-3	TGTGCCAGTAGTCGGACTAGCGGGTCGAGCACAGATACGCAGTATTTT	CASSRTSGSSTDTQYF
NA	NA	TRBV14	TRBJ2-2	TGTGCCAGCACCTCATCGTGGGGCAGTGCCACCGGGGAGCTGTTTTTT	CASTSSWGSATGELFF